Described below is a single T cell receptor beta chain sequence and its context. These data come from a study of blood T cell repertoires in COVID-19. V shed 7 bases, J shed 6 bases, and the junction held 8 bases outside the gene matches. There are 13 residues in the CDR3. Germline V gene data show CDR1 as SNHLY and CDR2 as FYNNEI. In the original processing: Estimation of nucleated cell counts was performed using reference gene primer amplification. The table came from immunoSEQ multiplex PCR; TCRdb's copy has only in-frame clones and leaves some out. V and J calls and clone size are copied from that table; D and trimming were computed from the DNA. The data hold over 140,000 clones, with 76% observed a single time.

The rearrangement uses TRBV2 and TRBJ2-7, with 8 nucleotides matching TRBD2. The sample was peripheral blood. The sequence was collected from a woman older than 75 with active or convalescent COVID-19. CDR3 DNA: TGTGCCAGCAACGCGGGGGGTAGTCTCGAGCAGTACTTC. It codes for CASNAGGSLEQYF.